This T cell receptor beta chain was observed in a study of blood T cell repertoires in COVID-19. The overall study: The United States, Italy and Spain supplied acute and convalescent COVID-19 samples.

Looked up from germline, CDR1 is LNHDA and CDR2 is SQIVND (reference sequence). The CDR3 length is 16 residues. The V segment lost 5 bases and the J segment 0 bases; nucleotides outside the gene matches: 7. Using immunoSEQ multiplex PCR, the repertoire was profiled, and TCRdb retains in-frame clones only, with some absent. This table holds around 240,000 clones, about 90% found once. Participant reports of clinical history set cohort assignment. The material sequenced was PBMCs or T cells enriched from blood (not recorded which). This TCR came from a human donor in a cohort exposed to, infected with or recovered from COVID-19 (not recorded which). The donor label of this sample is uncertain. This sequence joins TRBV19 and TRBJ1-1; 9 positions agree with TRBD1. CDR3 in DNA: TGTGCCAGTAGTCCTCGGACAGGGGACGTGAACACTGAAGCTTTCTTT. Translating it yields CASSPRTGDVNTEAFF.